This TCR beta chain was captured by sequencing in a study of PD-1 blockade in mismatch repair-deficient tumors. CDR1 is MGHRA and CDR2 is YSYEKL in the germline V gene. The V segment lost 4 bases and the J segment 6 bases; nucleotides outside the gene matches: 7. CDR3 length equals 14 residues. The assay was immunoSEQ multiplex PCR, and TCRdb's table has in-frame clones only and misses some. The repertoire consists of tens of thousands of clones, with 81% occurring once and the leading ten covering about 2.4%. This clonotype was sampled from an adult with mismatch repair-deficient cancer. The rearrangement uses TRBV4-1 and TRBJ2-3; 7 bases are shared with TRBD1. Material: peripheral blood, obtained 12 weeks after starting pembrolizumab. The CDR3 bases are TGCGCCAGCAGCCTTGAGGGGGCGCGGGATACGCAGTATTTT. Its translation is CASSLEGARDTQYF.